One T cell receptor beta chain is described in this entry. Germline and junction disagree at one end, which may indicate a read error. Investigators excluded patients with uncontrolled infection, other autoimmune disease, pregnancy or lactation. Fresh peripheral blood, 8 to 10 ml, was the source of the PBMCs. This specimen comes from a study of T cells in Graves' hyperthyroidism and ophthalmopathy. The overall study: Specimen type is peripheral blood, collected at initial diagnosis prior to any treatment.

Authors of the study amplified TCR beta CDR3 regions from RNA transcripts. First-round RT-PCR with HTBI primers amplified the TCR CDR3 region. TCRdb reprocessed the multiplex PCR reads with MiXCR, giving one entry per CDR3 protein. The sample records under 600,000 distinct CDR3 sequences, more than 15% being singletons. This TCR was sampled from a woman between 40 and 55 years old with Graves' ophthalmopathy. The sample taken for sequencing was blood.

The CDR3: CVSSPFLRASGELFF. The DNA for the CDR3 is TGTGTCAGCAGTCCCTTTTTGAGGGCCTCCGGGGAGCTGTTTTTT. The chain employs TRBV27 and TRBJ2-2; tentative D call: TRBD2 (5 bases). This CDR3 is built from 15 residues. The germline V gene has CDR1 MNHEY and CDR2 SMNVEV (reference sequence).